The T cell receptor beta chain described here comes from a study of CD8+ T cells in alopecia areata. The overall study: Treated patients swallowed 5 to 10 mg of oral tofacitinib twice daily.

As for this clone: Its target is unknown.

Study-level findings and limits: Numerous clones, expanded in lesions, remained in scalp and blood during tofacitinib. Because one nonresponder was included, the link of baseline CD8+ expansion to response is considered uncertain. Among the 100 top clones, expanded CD8+ clones, like scalp clonality, were significantly decreased by tofacitinib.

This sample's treatment: oral pan-JAK inhibitor, 5-10 mg twice daily. Between the trimmed V and J ends, which lost 2 bases and 8 bases, there was a span of 9 bases. The germline V gene has CDR1 MNHEY and CDR2 SVGAGI. CDR3 length equals 13 residues. RNA was extracted and reverse transcribed into cDNA as the sequencing template. Libraries were prepared by immunoSEQ multiplex PCR; TCRdb keeps only in-frame clonotypes and omits some of them. The top ten hold approximately 1.8% of the sample, which has hundreds of thousands of clones, 58% seen once. The rearrangement links TRBV6-5 to TRBJ1-4; D is undetermined. The sample in question was CD4+ T cells sorted from blood, obtained at week 24, from a patient treated with tofacitinib. The origin of this receptor is a human donor with alopecia areata. This CDR3 is CASSYRGGEKLFF. In DNA, the CDR3 is TGTGCCAGCAGTTACCGAGGAGGGGAAAAACTGTTTTTT.